These 15 T cell receptor beta chains were all obtained from the same sample, sequenced in a study of PD-1 blockade in mismatch repair-deficient tumors. The protocol was immunoSEQ multiplex PCR, while the TCRdb copy is restricted to in-frame clones and leaves out a portion. The sample contains 77,000 or so clones, about four fifths of which appear only once. The source was peripheral blood, collected 44 weeks after starting pembrolizumab. All receptors derive from an adult with mismatch repair-deficient cancer.

The genes are TRBV14 and TRBJ2-7; D unclear. V was cut by 4 bases and J by 4 bases, with 14 bases left in between. Germline V gives CDR1 SGHDN, CDR2 FVKESK. The CDR3 spans 14 residues. The CDR3 DNA follows: TGTGCCAGCAGCCGCATGGGCCGGGTTTACGAGCAGTACTTC. Translation gives CASSRMGRVYEQYF.

This chain connects TRBV25-1 to TRBJ2-7, with a possible D match to TRBD2 (5 bases). CDR3 size: 12 residues. The V end lost 5 bases, the J end lost 7 bases, and 12 bases lay between the germline ends. Germline lookup yields CDR1 MGHDK and CDR2 SYGVNS. The CDR3 nucleotides are TGTGCCAGCAGTACGCCACCGGGAGAGCAGTACTTC. Protein: CASSTPPGEQYF.

V gene TRBV16 combines with J gene TRBJ2-3; D remains unclear. V lost 1 base to trimming and J lost 3 bases, with 11 bases between them. In germline, CDR1 is KGHSY, CDR2 FQNENV. The CDR3 length is 15 residues. The CDR3 protein is CASSQYGGNTDTQYF. For the CDR3, the DNA is TGTGCCAGCAGCCAATACGGCGGTAATACAGATACGCAGTATTTT.

CDR3 nucleotide sequence: TGTGCCAGCAGTGAACCTGGGACATTTTCCTACAATGAGCAGTTCTTC. This gives the protein CASSEPGTFSYNEQFF. V gene TRBV6-1 combines with J gene TRBJ2-1; possibly TRBD1 for D (6 bases). This CDR3 has 16 residues. Germline CDR1 reads MNHNS; CDR2 reads SASEGT. The V end lost 2 bases, the J end lost 1 base, and 12 bases lay between the germline ends.

This chain uses TRBV19 with TRBJ2-3, with 7 bases that match TRBD1. Germline values: CDR1 LNHDA, CDR2 SQIVND (reference sequence). The V gene end was trimmed by 6 bases and the J gene end by 2 bases; junction bases not matched to a gene: 8. There are 15 residues in the CDR3. The CDR3 nucleotides are TGTGCCAGTAGCAGGGGGTCCCCTCTCACAGATACGCAGTATTTT. As protein: CASSRGSPLTDTQYF.

The rearrangement links TRBV6-6 to TRBJ1-5; D might be TRBD1 (5 bases). Per germline, CDR1 MNHNY and CDR2 SVGAGI (reference sequence). Trimming removed 4 bases from V and 4 bases from J, with 11 bases in between. The CDR3 has 14 amino acids. The CDR3: CASSSGGGNQPQHF. CDR3 sequence (DNA): TGTGCCAGCAGTTCGGGCGGGGGGAATCAGCCCCAGCATTTT.

V and J are TRBV27 and TRBJ2-1; D is undetermined. This CDR3 has 14 amino acids. Germline loops: CDR1 MNHEY, CDR2 SMNVEV (reference sequence). The ends were cut back, 5 bases at V and 4 bases at J, with 12 bases in the middle. CDR3 DNA: TGTGCCAGCAGTGTTCGGAACTTATACAATGAGCAGTTCTTC. Amino acids: CASSVRNLYNEQFF.

The rearrangement joins TRBV9 to TRBJ2-5, with a possible D match to TRBD1 (6 bases). V gave up 3 bases and J gave up 1 base, with 13 bases separating them. The CDR3 totals 15 residues. Germline V gene data show CDR1 as SGDLS and CDR2 as YYNGEE. The CDR3 DNA is TGTGCCAGCAGCGGAGGGGGTCGCGCCCAAGAGACCCAGTACTTC. It encodes CASSGGGRAQETQYF.

This chain connects TRBV19 to TRBJ1-2; 9 bases are shared with TRBD1. J gave up 4 bases and V 4 bases, and 7 bases lay outside the gene matches. The CDR3 length is 15 residues. The V gene's germline CDR1 is LNHDA and CDR2 SQIVND (reference sequence). As DNA, the CDR3 is TGTGCCAGTAGTAATCGGGACAGGGTGGGCTATGGCTACACCTTC. Protein sequence: CASSNRDRVGYGYTF.

The chain combines TRBV6-5 with TRBJ2-7, with 9 bases aligning to TRBD1. With V trimmed by 5 bases and J by 0 bases, 5 bases remained unmatched. CDR1 is MNHEY and CDR2 is SVGAGI in the germline V gene. The CDR3 has 15 residues. The CDR3 here is CASSHADRGSYEQYF. The DNA of the CDR3 is TGTGCCAGCAGTCACGCGGACAGGGGCTCCTACGAGCAGTACTTC.

The chain joins TRBV5-4 to TRBJ1-1, with TRBD1 matching over 9 bases. J lost 0 bases, V lost 5 bases, and 11 bases had no gene match. Germline lookup yields CDR1 SGHNT and CDR2 YYREEE (reference sequence). The CDR3 length is 17 residues. In nucleotides, the CDR3 is TGTGCCAGCAGAAAAGCCGGGACAGGGACAATGAACACTGAAGCTTTCTTT. Translation gives CASRKAGTGTMNTEAFF. The full variable domain, in which reference TRBV5-4 and TRBJ1-1 provide the parts outside the CDR3, is ETGVTQSPTHLIKTRGQQVTLRCSSQSGHNTVSWYQQALGQGPQFIFQYYREEENGRGNFPPRFSGLQFPNYSSELNVNALELDDSALYLCASRKAGTGTMNTEAFFGQGTRLTVV.

This chain joins TRBV11-3 and TRBJ1-4, with D perhaps TRBD1 (6 bases). There are 15 residues in the CDR3. V dropped 5 bases and J dropped 6 bases, with 16 bases sitting between them. Looked up from germline, CDR1 is SGHNT and CDR2 is YENEEA. CDR3 DNA: TGTGCCAGCAGCCTCGGACAGAAAGGGGATGAAAAACTGTTTTTT. This encodes CASSLGQKGDEKLFF.

This clone was observed a handful of times. The CDR3 loop reads CASSVREINTEAFF. The CDR3 DNA reads TGTGCCAGTAGCGTCCGTGAGATTAACACTGAAGCTTTCTTT. The rearrangement uses TRBV19 and TRBJ1-1; D call uncertain. Germline CDR1 LNHDA, CDR2 SQIVND (reference sequence). The CDR3 is made up of 14 amino acids. The ends were cut back, 6 bases at V and 2 bases at J, with 13 bases in the middle. Full variable domain (remainder filled in from reference TRBV19 and TRBJ1-1): DGGITQSPKYLFRKEGQNVTLSCEQNLNHDAMYWYRQDPGQGLRLIYYSQIVNDFQKGDIAEGYSVSREKKESFPLTVTSAQKNPTAFYLCASSVREINTEAFFGQGTRLTVV.

The J gene is TRBJ2-7, the V gene TRBV7-3; D may be TRBD2 (5 bases). Trimming shortened V by 5 bases and J by 1 base, and 18 bases separated the two germline ends. The germline gives CDR1 SGHTA, CDR2 FQGTGA. The CDR3 length is 16 residues. The chain's CDR3 is CASSTGGFRTSYEQYF. Here the CDR3 DNA reads TGTGCCAGCAGCACCGGAGGCTTCCGCACGTCCTACGAGCAGTACTTC.

The CDR3 region is CASSLGTGGTSEEQYF. The CDR3 region has the DNA TGCGCCAGCAGCTTGGGAACAGGGGGCACCTCGGAGGAGCAGTACTTC. The chain recombines TRBV5-1 with TRBJ2-7; 9 bases match TRBD1. CDR1 and CDR2 (germline): SGHRS, YFSETQ. The length of the CDR3 is 16 residues. The ends lost 0 bases at V and 7 bases at J; junction bases unmatched: 11.